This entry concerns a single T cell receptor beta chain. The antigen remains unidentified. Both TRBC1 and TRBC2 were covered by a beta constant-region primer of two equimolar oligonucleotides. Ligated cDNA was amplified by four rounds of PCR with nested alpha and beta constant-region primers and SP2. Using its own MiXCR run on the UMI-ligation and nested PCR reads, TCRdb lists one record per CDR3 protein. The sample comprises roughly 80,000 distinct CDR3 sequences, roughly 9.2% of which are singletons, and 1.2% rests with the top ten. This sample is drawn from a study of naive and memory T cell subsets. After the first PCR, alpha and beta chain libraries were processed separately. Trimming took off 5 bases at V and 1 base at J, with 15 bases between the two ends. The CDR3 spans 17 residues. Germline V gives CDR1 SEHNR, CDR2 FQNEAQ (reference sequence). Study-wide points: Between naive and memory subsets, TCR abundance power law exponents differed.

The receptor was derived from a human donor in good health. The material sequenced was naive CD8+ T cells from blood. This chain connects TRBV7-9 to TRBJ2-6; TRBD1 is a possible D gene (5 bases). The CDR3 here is CASSAGQGVSGANVLTF. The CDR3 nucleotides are TGTGCCAGCAGCGCAGGGCAGGGTGTATCTGGGGCCAACGTCCTGACTTTC.